Sequencing of this T cell receptor beta chain was carried out in a study of blood T cell repertoires in COVID-19. About the research overall: Sample material is recorded as cDNA or gDNA derived from T cells, B-cell-depleted T cells, or PBMCs.

The CDR3 has 14 amino acids. Trimming removed 5 bases from V and 13 bases from J, with 18 bases in between. CDR1 is SGHTA, CDR2 FQGNSA, per germline. Residents of under 25 US areas, aged about 18 to 100 years, made up the participants. Cohorts were determined from participant-reported clinical history. Only a few counts were recorded for this clone. Under the authors' procedure: Reference gene primer amplification in the assay estimated nucleated cell counts. Measured with immunoSEQ multiplex PCR; TCRdb has only the in-frame clones, and not every one. D and trimming were read from the DNA, whereas the V and J calls and clone size are those reported in that table. The sample includes fewer than 300,000 clones, 75% to 95% of them seen just once.

Sequencing used PBMCs or T cells enriched from blood (not recorded which). V usage is TRBV7-2 and J usage is TRBJ1-6, with D possibly matching TRBD1 (6 bases). The sequence was collected from a woman in her thirties who had recovered from COVID-19. CDR3 sequence (DNA): TGTGCCAGCAGCAATGCTCACAGGGAAGGCCCCCTCCACTTT. It translates to CASSNAHREGPLHF.